Listed below are T cell receptor beta chains from one sample, sequenced in a study of shared clonotypes between healthy human individuals. Assay used: immunoSEQ multiplex PCR; TCRdb lists only in-frame clones, some missing. The data contain over 1.5 million clones, 95% to 99% of them singletons. The sample was naive CD4+ T cells sorted from blood. Receptors were obtained from a man aged 25-40 years in good health. CDR3s include the opening cysteine and the closing phenylalanine or tryptophan. D genes are given only for firm matches. Some rows have no size entry. The others give once, few or many, or a class for an expanded clone.

>12|TRBJ2-4|TRBV11-2|NA|NA
TGTGCCGGCAGCTTTGCCAAAAACATTCAGTACTTC
CAGSFAKNIQYF
>15|TRBJ2-2|TRBV5-1|NA|NA
TGCGCCAGCAGCTTGGGGAGAATTGACACCGGGGAGCTGTTTTTT
CASSLGRIDTGELFF
>13|TRBJ2-7|TRBV11-1|NA|NA
TGTGCCAGCAGCTTAGGGCCTTTTTACGAGCAGTACTTC
CASSLGPFYEQYF
>14|TRBJ2-1|TRBV7-6|NA|NA
TGTGCCAGCAGCTTAAGGGAATTGGGCAATGAGCAGTTCTTC
CASSLRELGNEQFF
>19|TRBJ2-7|TRBV5-4|NA|TRBD2
TGTGCCAGCAGCTTGGCCCAGGGAAGGACTAGCGGGGGAACCTACGAGCAGTACTTC
CASSLAQGRTSGGTYEQYF
>15|TRBJ2-7|TRBV9|NA|NA
TGTGCCAGCAGCGTATCGAGTCAGTTAAACTACGAGCAGTACTTC
CASSVSSQLNYEQYF
>15|TRBJ2-1|TRBV7-2|once|NA
TGTGCCAGCAGCCCGCAGATCGGGGCCGACAATGAGCAGTTCTTC
CASSPQIGADNEQFF
>14|TRBJ2-2|TRBV9|once|NA
TGTGCCAGCAGCGTCCTAGCTCGGGCCGGGGAGCTGTTTTTT
CASSVLARAGELFF
>15|TRBJ1-1|TRBV5-1|NA|NA
TGCGCCAGCACCCCACGGGTCGGGATGAACACTGAAGCTTTCTTT
CASTPRVGMNTEAFF
>17|TRBJ2-1|TRBV19|NA|TRBD2
TGTGCCAGTAGCACTGGGGAGGGACTAGCGGGAGTTGATGAGCAGTTCTTC
CASSTGEGLAGVDEQFF
>12|TRBJ2-7|TRBV6-1|NA|NA
TGTGCCAGCAGTGAACCCGTACACGAGCAGTACTTC
CASSEPVHEQYF
>14|TRBJ2-5|TRBV5-4|NA|TRBD2
TGTGCCAGCAGCTTGAGCGGGACCCAAGAGACCCAGTACTTC
CASSLSGTQETQYF
>19|TRBJ2-1|TRBV4-3|NA|TRBD2
TGCGCCAGCAGCCAAGTGTTACCGTCGGGGCTAGCGGGGAACAATGAGCAGTTCTTC
CASSQVLPSGLAGNNEQFF
>16|TRBJ2-3|TRBV5-4|NA|NA
TGTGCCAGCAGTCATGAGGTGGTCAGGGCCACAGATACGCAGTATTTT
CASSHEVVRATDTQYF
>15|TRBJ2-3|TRBV2|once|TRBD2
TGTGCCAGCACAATAGCGGGAGGCCCCACAGATACGCAGTATTTT
CASTIAGGPTDTQYF
>15|TRBJ2-2|TRBV5-6|NA|NA
TGTGCCAGCAGCTTTAGGAGAGCGAACACCGGGGAGCTGTTTTTT
CASSFRRANTGELFF
>15|TRBJ2-7|TRBV28|NA|NA
TGTGCCAGCAGTTTCGTCGGGGCAGGGACCTACGAGCAGTACTTC
CASSFVGAGTYEQYF
>17|TRBJ2-7|TRBV7-6|NA|TRBD2
TGTGCCAGCAGCTTAATAATCGGGGGGACTAGCGGGAGCGAGCAGTACTTC
CASSLIIGGTSGSEQYF
>14|TRBJ2-5|TRBV7-2|NA|NA
TGTGCCAGCAGCTCTCAGGGGATTCGGGAGACCCAGTACTTC
CASSSQGIRETQYF
>16|TRBJ1-1|TRBV5-1|NA|NA
TGCGCCAGCAGCTCGACCCGAACAGGGTTTTTCACTGAAGCTTTCTTT
CASSSTRTGFFTEAFF
>11|TRBJ2-7|TRBV20-1|once|NA
TGCAGTGCTAGTGGGGTCCGCGAGCAGTACTTC
CSASGVREQYF
>15|TRBJ1-4|TRBV2|NA|NA
TGTGCCAGCATCCAAATGGGGACTCCGGAAGAAAAACTGTTTTTT
CASIQMGTPEEKLFF
>13|TRBJ1-1|TRBV4-3|NA|NA
TGCGCCAGCAGCCCAGATATGAACACTGAAGCTTTCTTT
CASSPDMNTEAFF
>13|TRBJ1-5|TRBV7-2|NA|NA
TGTGCCAGCAGCTTAGCGGGTCACCAGCCCCAGCATTTT
CASSLAGHQPQHF
>13|TRBJ1-4|TRBV19|NA|NA
TGTGCCAGTAGTATCCGGCAGACTGAAAAACTGTTTTTT
CASSIRQTEKLFF
>14|TRBJ2-7|TRBV29-1|once|NA
TGCAGCGTTGTAATGGGGACGCTCTCCTACGAGCAGTACTTC
CSVVMGTLSYEQYF
>17|TRBJ2-5|TRBV25-1|NA|TRBD1
TGTGCCAGCAGTGAACCCAGGGGGCGAACTCCCCAAGAGACCCAGTACTTC
CASSEPRGRTPQETQYF
>13|TRBJ2-7|TRBV7-9|NA|NA
TGTGCCAGCAGCTTTAAAGACGGTTACGAGCAGTACTTC
CASSFKDGYEQYF
>17|TRBJ2-3|TRBV19|NA|NA
TGTGCCAGTACCACTACCTTCTTCGGGAGCGGCACAGATACGCAGTATTTT
CASTTTFFGSGTDTQYF
>15|TRBJ1-1|TRBV28|NA|TRBD1
TGTGCCAGCAGTTTATTGGGACAGGACAACACTGAAGCTTTCTTT
CASSLLGQDNTEAFF
>12|TRBJ2-1|TRBV29-1|NA|NA
TGCAGCGTTGACCGGTTAGACTTGGAGCAGTTCTTC
CSVDRLDLEQFF
>14|TRBJ2-7|TRBV28|NA|NA
TGTGCCAGCAAGGGGATGGGGCAGTTCTACGAGCAGTACTTC
CASKGMGQFYEQYF
>17|TRBJ1-3|TRBV7-9|NA|NA
TGTGCCAGCAGCCTCCCGGGGGGACCTAGCTCTGGAAACACCATATATTTT
CASSLPGGPSSGNTIYF
>11|TRBJ1-2|TRBV29-1|NA|NA
TGCAGCGTTGAGAGGGTTCAAGGCTACACCTTC
CSVERVQGYTF
>17|TRBJ1-5|TRBV2|NA|NA
TGTGCCAGCAGTGATTTCTTGGGGGGGGCAGAGAATCAGCCCCAGCATTTT
CASSDFLGGAENQPQHF
>17|TRBJ2-7|TRBV14|NA|TRBD1
TGTGCCAGCAGCCAAGATTTCGGGACAGGGGCCTCCTACGAGCAGTACTTC
CASSQDFGTGASYEQYF
>14|TRBJ2-7|TRBV25-1|NA|NA
TGTGCCAGCAGTGACCTAGGGGGCTCCTACGAGCAGTACTTC
CASSDLGGSYEQYF
>13|TRBJ2-7|TRBV10-3|NA|NA
TGTGCCATCACCACTCAACAGCGCGGCGAGCAGTACTTC
CAITTQQRGEQYF
>17|TRBJ2-2|TRBV13|NA|NA
TGTGCCAGCAGCTTAGGGGGTCCTGGACAGTACACCGGGGAGCTGTTTTTT
CASSLGGPGQYTGELFF
>14|TRBJ2-7|TRBV7-6|once|NA
TGTGCCAGCAGCCTGACAGAGTCCTCCTACGAGCAGTACTTC
CASSLTESSYEQYF
>12|TRBJ1-1|TRBV7-3|once|NA
NA
CASSFGEGNAFF
>17|TRBJ2-3|TRBV27|NA|NA
TGTGCCAGCAGACGACAGGGGAGGGTGTCGGGCACAGATACGCAGTATTTT
CASRRQGRVSGTDTQYF
>15|TRBJ1-3|TRBV6-5|NA|TRBD1
TGTGCCAGCAGTCCCTCCGGGACAGGCCGTGGCACCATATATTTT
CASSPSGTGRGTIYF
>15|TRBJ2-2|TRBV5-1|NA|NA
TGCGCCAGCAGCCCGAAAGGTCGGAACACCGGGGAGCTGTTTTTT
CASSPKGRNTGELFF
>14|TRBJ1-1|TRBV5-4|NA|TRBD1
TGTGCCAGCAGTAGATCCGGGACAGGGGTTGAAGCTTTCTTT
CASSRSGTGVEAFF
>15|TRBJ2-3|TRBV5-1|NA|NA
TGCGCCAGCAGCTTGGCGGTAGGCAGCACAGATACGCAGTATTTT
CASSLAVGSTDTQYF
>15|TRBJ2-5|TRBV19|NA|TRBD1
TGTGCCAGTAGAGGAAGTTACAGGGGCCAAGAGACCCAGTACTTC
CASRGSYRGQETQYF
>15|TRBJ2-7|TRBV5-1|NA|NA
TGCGCCAGCAGCTTTTGGGGTGACAGACAGTACGAGCAGTACTTC
CASSFWGDRQYEQYF
>14|TRBJ2-1|TRBV30|once|NA
TGTGCCTGGACCGGGATCGAAGGTTGGAATGAGCAGTTCTTC
CAWTGIEGWNEQFF
>12|TRBJ2-1|TRBV10-3|NA|NA
TGTGCCATCAGTGCGACTAGAGATGAGCAGTTCTTC
CAISATRDEQFF
>15|TRBJ2-5|TRBV11-3|NA|TRBD1
TGTGCCAGCAGCATCCGACAGGGAGAGGGAGAGACCCAGTACTTC
CASSIRQGEGETQYF
>13|TRBJ2-3|TRBV11-2|NA|TRBD2
TGTGCCAGCCAGAGCGGGAGAATAGATACGCAGTATTTT
CASQSGRIDTQYF
>14|TRBJ1-5|TRBV6-1|NA|TRBD1
TGTGCCAGCAGACCGGACAGGGGGAATCAGCCCCAGCATTTT
CASRPDRGNQPQHF
>12|TRBJ2-7|TRBV19|NA|NA
TGTGCCAGTAGTGGAGGTCCCTACGAGCAGTACTTC
CASSGGPYEQYF
>17|TRBJ2-3|TRBV27|NA|NA
TGTGCCAGCAGTTTATCATGGCCGGGGAGCGTTGGAGATACGCAGTATTTT
CASSLSWPGSVGDTQYF
>14|TRBJ1-4|TRBV9|NA|NA
TGTGCCAGCAGCCCTATCACAACTAATGAAAAACTGTTTTTT
CASSPITTNEKLFF
>15|TRBJ2-7|TRBV18|NA|NA
TGTGCCAGTTCAAGAGGAGGGGGGTCCCATTACGAGCAGTACTTC
CASSRGGGSHYEQYF
>15|TRBJ1-1|TRBV6-5|NA|NA
TGTGCCAGCAGTTCAAGCGGACAGCCGAACACTGAAGCTTTCTTT
CASSSSGQPNTEAFF
>12|TRBJ2-5|TRBV29-1|NA|NA
TGCAGCGTTGCGGCGGGGAAAGAGACCCAGTACTTC
CSVAAGKETQYF